Below are 3 T cell receptor beta chains sequenced from a single sample in a study of brain T cells in children with intractable seizures. Sequencing was performed with immunoSEQ multiplex PCR; in TCRdb, only in-frame clones are kept and a portion is missing. The profile shows 300,000 to 400,000 clones, over 90% of them singletons. The time point is: blood from clinic visit 5 months post-surgery; TSC patient then seizure free. Sequencing was performed on peripheral blood, taken roughly 5 months after surgery. The receptor source for this set is a boy younger than two with tuberous sclerosis and intractable seizures.

This sequence joins TRBV5-1 and TRBJ2-2; 15 nucleotides align to TRBD2. CDR3 size: 17 residues. V lost 3 bases, J lost 4 bases, and 4 bases stayed unmatched. Germline V gives CDR1 SGHRS, CDR2 YFSETQ. The CDR3 sequence is CASSWGLAGGGTGELFF. The CDR3 coding sequence is TGCGCCAGCAGCTGGGGACTAGCGGGAGGCGGCACCGGGGAGCTGTTTTTT.

The chain uses TRBV5-5 and TRBJ2-5; no definite D call. Germline V gives CDR1 SGHKS, CDR2 YYEKEE (reference sequence). The CDR3 is 16 amino acids. V lost 5 bases and J lost 4, with 21 bases in between. CDR3 residues: CASSNPLASRVETQYF. CDR3 in DNA: TGTGCCAGCAGTAACCCCCTGGCGTCCCGGGTAGAGACCCAGTACTTC. Full variable domain (missing parts from reference TRBV5-5 and TRBJ2-5): DAGVTQSPTHLIKTRGQQVTLRCSPISGHKSVSWYQQVLGQGPQFIFQYYEKEERGRGNFPDRFSARQFPNYSSELNVNALLLGDSALYLCASSNPLASRVETQYFGPGTRLLVL.

The chain carries TRBV4-1 and TRBJ1-6; 8 bases line up with TRBD1. The CDR3 loop spans 15 amino acids. V was pared by 3 bases and J by 5 bases, with 3 bases of the junction left unmatched. CDR1 and CDR2 (germline): MGHRA, YSYEKL. CDR3 sequence reads: CASSHPDRDNSPLHF. The CDR3 DNA sequence: TGCGCCAGCAGCCACCCGGACAGGGATAATTCACCCCTCCACTTT.